Presented here are 13 T cell receptor beta chains from one specimen sequenced in a study of blood T cells in healthy people across ages. Primed by a sample-barcoded 5' primer and a J-beta primer mix, a second PCR proceeded for about 7 to 11 cycles. TCRdb itself ran the 5' RACE reads through MiXCR, one entry per CDR3 protein. This sample has 700,000 to 900,000 distinct CDR3 sequences, with 53% found just once. Sequencing was carried out using blood. These receptors all come from an elderly man in good health.

V and J are TRBV11-2 and TRBJ1-2; a weak D match, TRBD1 (5 bases). The CDR3 totals 15 residues. V was clipped by 3 bases and J by 5 bases, with 16 bases between them. Per germline, CDR1 SGHAT and CDR2 FQNNGV. The CDR3 region is CASSLGPTYPYGYTF. DNA of the CDR3: TGTGCCAGCAGCTTGGGGCCAACTTACCCATATGGCTACACCTTC.

V usage is TRBV7-2 and J usage is TRBJ2-4; 11 nucleotides line up with TRBD2. This CDR3 contains 15 residues. Trimming took 5 bases from V and 13 from J; bases not matched to a gene: 13. CDR1 is SGHTA, CDR2 FQGNSA, per germline. The CDR3 coding sequence is TGTGCCAGCAGCCCGGTAGCGGGAGGGCTTTTTGAGCAGTACTTC. This translates into CASSPVAGGLFEQYF.

This chain links TRBV11-3 with TRBJ2-3; 7 nucleotides align to TRBD2. The junction had 5 bases not matched to a gene; V was cut back by 5 bases and J by 6 bases. This CDR3 has 13 residues. The germline V gene has CDR1 SGHNT and CDR2 YENEEA. CDR3 region: CASSTGLLDTQYF. CDR3 DNA sequence: TGTGCCAGCAGCACGGGACTACTGGATACGCAGTATTTT.

This clonotype was observed a handful of times. The chain joins TRBV25-1 to TRBJ2-2, with a possible D match to TRBD2 (5 bases). The CDR3 contains 14 residues. Deletions cut 2 bases from V and 5 bases from J, with 9 bases between. CDR1 is MGHDK, CDR2 SYGVNS, per germline. The CDR3 sequence is CASSEIGSTGELFF. CDR3 nucleotide sequence: TGTGCCAGCAGTGAAATTGGGAGTACCGGGGAGCTGTTTTTT.

This chain connects TRBV24-1 to TRBJ2-1; no clear D. Germline V lookup: CDR1 KGHDR, CDR2 SFDVKD. The V gene lost 8 bases and the J gene lost 6 bases, with 16 bases spanning the gap. The CDR3 length is 14 residues. The CDR3 here is CATTPGQVSNEQFF. CDR3 nucleotides: TGTGCCACCACCCCGGGCCAGGTGAGCAATGAGCAGTTCTTC.

This chain joins TRBV7-9 and TRBJ1-5; TRBD1 might be the D (5 bases). The length of the CDR3 is 17 residues. Germline-derived CDR1 and CDR2 are SEHNR and FQNEAQ (reference sequence). Trimming left V 5 bases short and J 1 base short, with 18 bases between. CDR3 residues: CASSHRRGGASNQPQHF. The CDR3 DNA follows: TGTGCCAGCAGCCACCGGCGTGGAGGGGCCAGCAATCAGCCCCAGCATTTT.

This chain uses TRBV28 with TRBJ2-5, with a weak D call TRBD2 (6 bases). Trimming removed 5 bases at V and 2 bases at J, with 15 bases between. This CDR3 has 15 amino acids. Looked up from germline, CDR1 is MDHEN and CDR2 is SYDVKM. The CDR3 nucleotides are TGTGCCAGCAGTCTGGGGACTGTCGTTCAAGAGACCCAGTACTTC. Amino acids: CASSLGTVVQETQYF.

This clonotype appeared many times. The V and J genes are TRBV25-1 and TRBJ1-2; D uncertain. Germline CDR1 is MGHDK and CDR2 is SYGVNS. Trimming took off 1 base at V and 4 bases at J, with 1 base between the two ends. The CDR3 contains 11 residues. The CDR3 DNA reads TGTGCCAGCAGTGAATCCTATGGCTACACCTTC. Translated, it gives CASSESYGYTF.

This clonotype was seen a few times. CDR3 sequence (DNA): TGTGCCAGCAGCCAAGATGTCGGGCATGAGCAGTTCTTC. Its translation: CASSQDVGHEQFF. The V and J genes are TRBV3-1 and TRBJ2-1, with D unclear. The CDR3 has 13 amino acids. CDR1 LGHDT and CDR2 YNNKEL come from the germline V gene (reference sequence). Trimming pared 0 bases from V and 8 bases from J, leaving 8 bases between.

The genes are TRBV10-3 and TRBJ2-5, with 7 bases lining up with TRBD2. The DNA end is more similar to TRBJ2-7, so the J call may be wrong. The germline V gene encodes CDR1 ENHRY and CDR2 SYGVKD. The CDR3 runs to 14 residues. The DNA for the CDR3 is TGTGCCATCAGTGAGTCGAATAGCGGGTACGAGCAGTACTTC. Translated, it gives CAISESNSGYEQYF.

The gene calls are TRBV20-1 and TRBJ1-6, with D uncertain. V gave up 3 bases and J gave up 7 bases, with 13 bases separating them. Germline assignment: CDR1 DFQATT and CDR2 SNEGSKA (reference sequence). CDR3 length equals 14 residues. The CDR3 here is CSASSTISNSPLHF. The CDR3 nucleotides read TGCAGTGCTAGTAGTACCATTTCAAATTCACCCCTCCACTTT.

This clonotype showed up just a few times. The rearrangement joins TRBV20-1 to TRBJ2-1; 7 bases fit TRBD2. This CDR3 spans 14 amino acids. Germline lookup yields CDR1 DFQATT and CDR2 SNEGSKA (reference sequence). The V and J ends lost 4 bases and 2 bases, in that order; junction bases with no gene match: 5. DNA of the CDR3: TGCAGTGCTATCGGCGGGAGACCCTACAATGAGCAGTTCTTC. This codes for CSAIGGRPYNEQFF.

A single count supports this clonotype. This chain joins TRBV25-1 and TRBJ2-1; 10 bases are a match to TRBD2. The germline V gene has CDR1 MGHDK and CDR2 SYGVNS. The V gene end was trimmed by 7 bases and the J gene end by 7 bases; junction bases not matched to a gene: 10. CDR3 size: 15 residues. Here the CDR3 DNA reads TGTGCCAGCAACTATGGGGGGACTAGCGTAAATGAGCAGTTCTTC. It codes for CASNYGGTSVNEQFF.